Here is one T cell receptor beta chain with its context. As yet, its antigen is unknown. Sequencing targeted TCR beta in blood CD8+ and CD4+ T cells. Negative isolation yielded CD8+ and CD4+ T cells; FACS enriched TEMRA cells. The source of the sample is a study of CD8 T cells in Susac syndrome. The study, taken as a whole, reports: Individuals included in the TCR sequencing and HLA analysis were acknowledged by the study to be relatively few in number.

This CDR3 is 16 amino acids long. V was cut by 0 bases and J by 1 base, with 9 bases left in between. The germline V gene has CDR1 LGHNA and CDR2 YSLEER. Random-hexamer reverse transcription was applied to about 0.45 to 1 ug RNA. The immunoSEQ assay covered 54 Vbeta and 13 Jbeta segments for CDR3. TCRdb re-derived calls from the immunoSEQ multiplex PCR reads in MiXCR, one entry per CDR3 protein. The data contain some 100,000 distinct CDR3 sequences, 90% to 96% of them seen just once; the ten biggest clones take up approximately 0.092%. V is TRBV4-3 and J is TRBJ2-2, with no clear D. Sequencing used CD4+ T cells from PBMCs. The receptor was isolated from a human donor in good health. The CDR3 coding sequence is TGCGCCAGCAGCCAAGAGGAAGGAGTGAACACCGGGGAGCTGTTTTTT. Its translation: CASSQEEGVNTGELFF.